The clone carrying this T cell receptor beta chain occurred a few times. Its antigen is unidentified. This sample is drawn from a study of cytomegalovirus exposure and HLA in healthy donors. Study observations and caveats: According to a later analysis, donors in an Asian-associated ancestry cluster reportedly had fewer N-insertions than the roughly 660-donor mean. The authors enumerated over 150 TCR beta chains as linked to cytomegalovirus.

With 60 Vbeta and 13 Jbeta primers, the PCR was carried out. In the original workflow: In a later analysis, the count reached 82 million or so unique TCR beta chains, with about 10 million shared. Profiled with immunoSEQ multiplex PCR; TCRdb holds only in-frame clones, not every one. From that table come the V and J calls and clone size; the DNA was used to work out D and trimming. The sample lists 80,000 or so clones; roughly 64% were seen once. Trimming removed 6 bases from V and 10 bases from J; junction bases left unmatched: 16. The CDR3 covers 14 residues. Germline loops: CDR1 SQVTM, CDR2 ANQGSEA.

The chain couples TRBV29-1 to TRBJ2-5, with 8 bases lining up with TRBD2. This clonotype was sampled from a man aged 30 to 39 in good health and CMV-seropositive. Sequenced: PBMCs. CDR3: CSVLGGGPLGGQYF. The CDR3 DNA sequence: TGCAGCGTGCTGGGCGGGGGGCCCCTTGGTGGCCAGTACTTC.